Following are 11 T cell receptor beta chains from one sample sequenced in a study of blood T cells in healthy people across ages. A J-beta primer mix and a sample-barcoded 5' primer were used in a second PCR of roughly 6 to 11 cycles. TCRdb re-called the 5' RACE reads with MiXCR, one entry per CDR3 protein. The data contain about 1.4 million distinct CDR3 sequences, approximately 59% of them singletons. The sample taken for sequencing was blood. The receptors originated from a man between 18 and 35 years old in good health.

This clonotype has just a few counts. This chain links TRBV6-1 with TRBJ1-5, with D perhaps matching TRBD1 (6 bases). CDR3 length equals 16 residues. The germline V gene encodes CDR1 MNHNS and CDR2 SASEGT. V shed 2 bases and J shed 3 bases, with 14 bases lying between them. CDR3 sequence (DNA): TGTGCCAGCAGTGAAATACAGGGTCATTCCAATCAGCCCCAGCATTTT. This encodes CASSEIQGHSNQPQHF.

The chain employs TRBV29-1 and TRBJ2-1; no reliable D call. The CDR3 is made up of 11 amino acids. The V end was cut by 4 bases, the J end by 8 bases, with 9 bases between. Germline CDR1 SQVTM, CDR2 ANQGSEA. The CDR3 DNA follows: TGCAGCGTTGTCGGCAGCCATGAGCAGTTCTTC. It codes for CSVVGSHEQFF.

This chain links TRBV5-1 with TRBJ2-5, with TRBD2 as a possible D gene (5 bases). The J call may be wrong; the DNA end is better matched by TRBJ2-7. Germline assignment: CDR1 SGHRS and CDR2 YFSETQ. The CDR3 runs 14 residues. As DNA, the CDR3 is TGCGCCAGCAGCGCGGGCCACACCTACTACGAGCAGTACTTC. Its translation: CASSAGHTYYEQYF.

The sample holds a few counts of this clonotype. The CDR3 loop is CASSSEGLQNIQYF. CDR3 sequence (DNA): TGTGCCAGCAGCTCTGAGGGCCTGCAAAACATTCAGTACTTC. V usage is TRBV7-4 and J usage is TRBJ2-4; D possibly corresponds to TRBD2 (5 bases). Germline V gene sequence: CDR1 SGHVT, CDR2 SQSDAQ. V lost 4 bases and J lost 5, with 12 bases in between. This CDR3 is 14 amino acids long.

V is TRBV9 and J is TRBJ2-1; D may be TRBD1 (6 bases). The CDR3 length is 14 residues. CDR1 is SGDLS, CDR2 YYNGEE, per germline. Deletions cut 0 bases from V and 10 bases from J, with 14 bases between. The CDR3 nucleotides read TGTGCCAGCAGCGTAGAGGACAGTTCCTACGAGCAGTTCTTC. It translates to CASSVEDSSYEQFF.

This clonotype was seen a few times. The chain is built from TRBV4-2 and TRBJ2-1; no clear D gene. CDR1 and CDR2 from the germline V gene are LGHNA and YNFKEQ. The V end was cut by 1 base, the J end by 4 bases, with 11 bases between. The CDR3 spans 15 residues. The CDR3 sequence: CASSQAHGLYNEQFF. The CDR3 DNA is TGTGCCAGCAGCCAAGCTCATGGTCTTTACAATGAGCAGTTCTTC.

The chain carries TRBV27 and TRBJ2-1; 8 positions agree with TRBD2. V was clipped by 6 bases and J by 2 bases; unmatched bases: 15. CDR3 size: 18 residues. Germline V CDR1 and CDR2: MNHEY, SMNVEV (reference sequence). The CDR3 region is CASRYRLATRAAYNEQFF. In DNA, the CDR3 is TGTGCCAGCAGATACCGACTAGCGACACGTGCTGCCTACAATGAGCAGTTCTTC.

The J gene is TRBJ2-1, the V gene TRBV29-1; the D gene could be TRBD1 or TRBD2 (5 bases each). Germline lookup yields CDR1 SQVTM and CDR2 ANQGSEA. V was clipped by 0 bases and J by 13 bases, with 10 bases between them. CDR3 length equals 11 residues. The CDR3 DNA is TGCAGCGTTGAAGAGGGGGAGACCCAGTTCTTC. This gives the protein CSVEEGETQFF.

This clonotype came up a few times. The V gene is TRBV20-1, the J gene TRBJ2-7; unclear D gene. Germline V CDR1 and CDR2: DFQATT, SNEGSKA (reference sequence). Trimming stripped 6 bases from V and 5 bases from J, with 14 bases between. The CDR3 contains 12 residues. For the CDR3, the DNA is TGCAGTGCCCCGTTCGGAACGAACGAGCAGTACTTC. It is translated as CSAPFGTNEQYF.

This clonotype has only a few counts. The J gene is TRBJ2-7, the V gene TRBV7-9, with 7 positions matching TRBD1. This CDR3 is built from 14 residues. The V and J ends lost 6 bases and 0 bases, in that order; junction bases with no gene match: 5. Per germline, CDR1 SEHNR and CDR2 FQNEAQ (reference sequence). In DNA form, the CDR3 reads TGTGCCAGCAGGGACGGGACAGTCTCCTACGAGCAGTACTTC. It yields the protein CASRDGTVSYEQYF.

A few counts support this clonotype. The V and J genes are TRBV20-1 and TRBJ2-5; D may be TRBD1 (5 bases). The J call may be incorrect, as the DNA end agrees better with TRBJ2-7. The V gene's germline CDR1 is DFQATT and CDR2 SNEGSKA (reference sequence). The CDR3 has 15 residues. The CDR3 DNA is TGCAGTGCTAGAAACTCAGGGCCTTTGGGCTACGAGCAGTACTTC. Translating gives CSARNSGPLGYEQYF.